A selection of T cell receptor beta chains follows, all from one sample in a study of T cells in Graves' hyperthyroidism and ophthalmopathy. Using its own MiXCR run on the multiplex PCR reads, TCRdb lists one record per CDR3 protein. The sample includes fewer than 350,000 distinct CDR3 sequences, around a fifth seen only once; the top ten take over 40%. Sequencing used blood. The receptors come from a woman between 50 and 59 years old with Graves' hyperthyroidism. The CDR3 runs from the conserved cysteine through the conserved F or W. Each record gives: V gene, J gene, D gene, clone size, CDR3 DNA, CDR3 protein. A D gene is named only where the DNA matches it firmly. The size entry is marked missing in some rows and otherwise reads once, few, many or a size class.

>TRBV19|TRBJ2-3|TRBD1|NA
TGTGCCAGTATCCCGGCAGGGGGCCCAGATACGCAGTATTTT
CASIPAGGPDTQYF
>TRBV15|TRBJ1-1|NA|NA
TGTGCCACCAGCAGAGTTACCGGGACATCTCCAACTGAAGCTTTCTTT
CATSRVTGTSPTEAFF
>TRBV3-1|TRBJ2-7|TRBD2|NA
TGTGCCAGCAGCCAATCCGGACTAGCGGGAGCCCACGAGCAGTACTTC
CASSQSGLAGAHEQYF
>TRBV28|TRBJ2-5|NA|many
TGTGCCAGCGGGGTGGTTGAGACCCAGTACTTC
CASGVVETQYF
>TRBV9|TRBJ1-4|TRBD1|NA
TGTGCCAGCAGCGAGACAGGGGCGGGCGAAAAACTGTTTTTT
CASSETGAGEKLFF
>TRBV20-1|TRBJ2-5|TRBD2|many
TGCAGTGCCGGTTTAGCGGGAGGGCCCCGGGAGACCCAGTACTTC
CSAGLAGGPRETQYF
>TRBV3-1|TRBJ2-6|TRBD2|few
TGTGCCAGCATAGGGGAGGGCCCTGGGGCCAACGTCCTGACTTTC
CASIGEGPGANVLTF
>TRBV14|TRBJ2-3|TRBD2|NA
TGTGCCAGCAGCCACCCATATAGCGGGGGAAGCACAGATACGCAGTATTTT
CASSHPYSGGSTDTQYF
>TRBV7-2|TRBJ1-1|TRBD1|many
TGTGCCAGCAGCTATAGACGACAGGGGGCCTTTGAAGCTTTCTTT
CASSYRRQGAFEAFF
>TRBV14|TRBJ2-5|NA|NA
TGTGCCAGCAGCCAAGGGGTAGCCCAGACCCAGTACTTC
CASSQGVAQTQYF
>TRBV28|TRBJ1-5|NA|once
TGTGCCAGCAGCATCGGAAGGGCAGGACAGCCCCAGCATTTT
CASSIGRAGQPQHF
>TRBV30|TRBJ2-2|NA|many
TGTGCCTGGAGTATAGGGGCTAGGAACACCGGGGAGCTGTTTTTT
CAWSIGARNTGELFF
>TRBV5-1|TRBJ2-1|TRBD2|few
TGCGCCAGCAGTCCCGTAGCGGGAGCTTCGGGGAATGAGCAGTTCTTC
CASSPVAGASGNEQFF
>TRBV20-1|TRBJ2-7|NA|many
TGCAGTGCCACCGCCCGCGGTTCCTACGAGCAGTACTTC
CSATARGSYEQYF
>TRBV6-1|TRBJ2-7|NA|many
TGTGCCAGCAGTAAGACCCATTCCTACGAGCAGTACTTC
CASSKTHSYEQYF
>TRBV10-3|TRBJ2-7|TRBD1|many
TGTGCCATCAGACAGGGGGCTGGCGAGCAGTACTTC
CAIRQGAGEQYF
>TRBV11-2|TRBJ2-3|TRBD2|many
TGTGCCAGCAGCTCCCCCTCTGGCGGGGGGGCCCCTCTTCGCACAGATACGCAGTATTTT
CASSSPSGGGAPLRTDTQYF
>TRBV6-1|TRBJ1-1|NA|few
TGTGCCAGCAGTCGACCTGGAGCTGAAGCTTTCTTT
CASSRPGAEAFF
>TRBV18|TRBJ1-1|TRBD1|many
TGTGCCAGCTCAACCCGACAGGGGGCAGGGACTGAAGCTTTCTTT
CASSTRQGAGTEAFF
>TRBV14|TRBJ2-7|NA|many
TGTGCCAGCAGCCAAGATGTGGGGCAGGCATACGAGCAGTACTTC
CASSQDVGQAYEQYF